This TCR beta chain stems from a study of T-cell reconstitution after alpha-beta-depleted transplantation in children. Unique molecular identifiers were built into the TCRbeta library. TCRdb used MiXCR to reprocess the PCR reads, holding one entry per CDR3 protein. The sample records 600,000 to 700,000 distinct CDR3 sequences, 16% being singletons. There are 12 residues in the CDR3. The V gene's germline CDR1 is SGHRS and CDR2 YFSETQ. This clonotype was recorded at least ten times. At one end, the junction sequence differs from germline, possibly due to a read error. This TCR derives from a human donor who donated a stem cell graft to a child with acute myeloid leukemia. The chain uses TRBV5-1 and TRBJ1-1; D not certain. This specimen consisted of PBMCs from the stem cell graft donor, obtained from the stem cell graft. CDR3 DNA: TGTGCCAGCAGCTTAGGGCGGACTGAAGCTTTCTTT. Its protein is CASSLGRTEAFF.